The 9 T cell receptor beta chains presented below share a single source sample, sequenced in a study of radiation and T cells in renal cell carcinoma. This sample's time point: blood 2 weeks post-SBRT. The treatment denotes: 15 Gy SBRT to primary tumor, nephrectomy 4 weeks later. Using immunoSEQ multiplex PCR, the repertoire was profiled, and TCRdb retains in-frame clones only, with some absent. The table shows fewer than 90,000 clones, with 86% occurring only once. The sample consisted of blood, taken from a patient whose treatment included radiotherapy and nephrectomy. The receptors were gathered from a woman in her fifties or sixties with renal cell carcinoma.

This chain uses TRBV19 with TRBJ2-7, with 8 bases fitting TRBD1. J was trimmed by 7 bases and V by 2 bases; bases with no gene match: 7. The germline V gene encodes CDR1 LNHDA and CDR2 SQIVND (reference sequence). The CDR3 is made up of 14 amino acids. The CDR3, as DNA: TGTGCCAGTAGTATAACAGGGGGTAATTGGGAGCAGTACTTC. It codes for CASSITGGNWEQYF.

V gene TRBV18 combines with J gene TRBJ2-5; 11 bases fit TRBD2. The trim removed 3 bases at V and 2 bases at J, leaving 5 bases unmatched. The CDR3 contains 16 residues. Germline CDR1 KGHSH, CDR2 LQKENI. DNA of the CDR3: TGTGCCAGCTCACCTGGACTAGCGGGCCTTCAAGAGACCCAGTACTTC. This gives the protein CASSPGLAGLQETQYF.

This clone was seen a few times. This sequence joins TRBV4-3 and TRBJ2-7; D is perhaps TRBD1 (6 bases). CDR3 length equals 18 residues. The germline V and J ends were trimmed by 0 bases and 4 bases, with 22 bases remaining between them. Germline V gene sequence: CDR1 LGHNA, CDR2 YSLEER. Written as DNA, the CDR3 is TGCGCCAGCAGCCAAGAGGCCGGCAGGGCAGGGGTGGGGTACGAGCAGTACTTC. It yields the protein CASSQEAGRAGVGYEQYF.

This clone has just a few counts. V usage is TRBV7-3 and J usage is TRBJ2-3; D is undetermined. V lost 5 bases to trimming and J lost 6 bases, with 18 bases between them. This CDR3 has 15 amino acids. The V gene's germline CDR1 is SGHTA and CDR2 FQGTGA. The CDR3 DNA follows: TGTGCCAGCAGCCCAACCGGCCAGCGAGAGGATACGCAGTATTTT. Translating it yields CASSPTGQREDTQYF. The variable domain in full, with the rest retrieved from reference TRBV7-3 and TRBJ2-3, is GAGVSQTPSNKVTEKGKYVELRCDPISGHTALYWYRQSLGQGPEFLIYFQGTGAADDSGLPNDRFFAVRPEGSVSTLKIQRTERGDSAVYLCASSPTGQREDTQYFGPGTRLTVL.

This chain connects TRBV25-1 to TRBJ2-7; a weak D match, TRBD2 (6 bases). This CDR3 is 13 amino acids long. V was pared by 4 bases and J by 1 base, with 8 bases between. Germline-derived CDR1 and CDR2 are MGHDK and SYGVNS. CDR3 DNA: TGTGCCAGCAGTGGGGGGGTTTCCTACGAGCAGTACTTC. It yields the protein CASSGGVSYEQYF.

The V and J genes are TRBV11-1 and TRBJ2-1; D is perhaps TRBD1 or TRBD2 (5 bases each). The CDR3 spans 13 residues. Between the trimmed V and J ends, which lost 11 bases and 9 bases, there was a span of 20 bases. Germline assignment: CDR1 SGHAT and CDR2 FQDESV (reference sequence). CDR3: CAWDGLLQCEQFF. The CDR3 nucleotides read TGTGCCTGGGACGGGCTTCTTCAATGTGAGCAGTTCTTC.

Worth noting for this clone: The identical CDR3 is also encoded by other nucleotide sequences in the sample. DNA for the CDR3: TGCGCCAGCAGCTTGACCGGGGTGAGCTCTGGAAACACCATATATTTT. Translated, it gives CASSLTGVSSGNTIYF. The rearrangement joins TRBV5-1 to TRBJ1-3; D is unclear. The CDR3 consists of 16 residues. Germline V gene data show CDR1 as SGHRS and CDR2 as YFSETQ. V was clipped by 1 base and J by 0 bases, with 11 bases between them.

The CDR3 sequence is CASSQSDTMDYGYTF. Here the CDR3 DNA reads TGCGCCAGCAGCCAGAGTGACACTATGGACTATGGCTACACCTTC. The chain carries TRBV4-1 and TRBJ1-2; D remains ambiguous. The CDR3 covers 15 residues. CDR1 is MGHRA and CDR2 is YSYEKL in the germline V gene. Trimming removed 3 bases from V and 3 bases from J, with 14 bases in between.

The J gene is TRBJ2-3, the V gene TRBV7-2; D possibly corresponds to TRBD2 (6 bases). V gave up 1 base and J gave up 3 bases, with 11 bases separating them. The CDR3 length is 15 residues. In germline, CDR1 is SGHTA, CDR2 FQGNSA. This CDR3 is CASSLDGRTTDTQYF. Here the CDR3 DNA reads TGTGCCAGCAGCTTAGATGGGAGGACGACAGATACGCAGTATTTT.